This T cell receptor (beta chain) originates from a study of blood T cell repertoires in COVID-19 (dated by TCRdb to 2019 to 2021). Concerning the study at large: The collaborator samples originated in the United States, Italy and Spain and spanned the acute and convalescent phases of COVID-19. The material from the prospective study consisted of cDNA or gDNA derived from T cells, B-cell-depleted T cells, or PBMCs. Subjects who had been exposed to COVID-19, were actively infected with it, or had recovered from it provided the deeply sampled blood TCRbeta repertoires that made up the dataset. The repertoires were released in a freely available public database meant as a resource for research on the immune response to SARS-CoV-2. Samples came from the ongoing ImmuneRACE study (first 160 participants) plus 1,254 subjects from 6 global collaborators. Sample metadata almost always included a de-identified subject ID, COVID-19 status, age in years and sex. Where available, HLA class I and class II types were obtained from metadata supplied by the sample provider rather than from assay-based typing.

What the study reported, not specific to this receptor: Clinical and demographic metadata were provided uncurated, with the amount varying by source and participant.

Collaborating institutions collected whole blood in K2EDTA tubes following their own protocols. For TCRbeta analysis, collaborators shipped samples in one of three forms: frozen whole blood, isolated PBMCs, or DNA extracted from either of those sample types. TCRbeta CDR3 regions were amplified from genomic DNA by means of the immunoSEQ Assay, a bias-controlled multiplex PCR. For the original study's pipeline: The number of nucleated cells in each sample was estimated by amplification of reference gene primers within the assay. To quantify the absolute abundance of each unique TCRbeta CDR3 rearrangement, sequence reads were collapsed and filtered. For each sample, productive Simpson clonality was calculated as the square root of Simpson's diversity index over productive rearrangements. TCRdb provides this immuneACCESS table in a form limited to in-frame rearrangements. Some clones are lacking; in checked studies, under half of them reflect an unresolved V gene, and why the rest are absent is not known. V and J calls and clone size come straight from that table; D and trimming were deduced from the DNA. The table for this sample lists about 140,000 clones; around 90% of them were counted only once. The ten largest clones capture around 5% of the sample.

This clone came up once. The clone's antigen remains unknown. No quality values exist for individual bases; no much larger clone is one base distant. The source material was peripheral blood. The receptor's source is a human donor in a cohort sampled during active COVID-19.

This receptor carries the CDR3 CASTSLGEAYNEQFF. The sequenced DNA is TGTGCCAGCACCAGCTTGGGGGAGGCCTACAATGAGCAGTTCTTC. The V and J segments used are TRBV5-6 and TRBJ2-1; TRBD2 is possibly the D segment (6 matching bases). CDR1 and CDR2 are read off the germline V gene as SGHDT and YYEEEE. Trimming costs V 6 bases and J 2 bases, and their ends lie 15 bases apart. The CDR3 runs 15 residues from the cysteine to the phenylalanine. The only DNA kept is the CDR3, 45 bases in frame from the first base.